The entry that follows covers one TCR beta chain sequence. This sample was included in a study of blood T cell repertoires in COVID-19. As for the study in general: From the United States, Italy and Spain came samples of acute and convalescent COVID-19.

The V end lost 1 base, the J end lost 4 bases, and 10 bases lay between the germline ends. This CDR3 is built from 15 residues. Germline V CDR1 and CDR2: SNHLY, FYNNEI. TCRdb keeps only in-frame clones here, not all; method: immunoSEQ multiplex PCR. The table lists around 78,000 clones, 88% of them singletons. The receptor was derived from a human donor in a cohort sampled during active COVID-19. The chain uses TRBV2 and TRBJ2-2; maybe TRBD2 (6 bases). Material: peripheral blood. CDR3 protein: CASSEGLELTGELFF. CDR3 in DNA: TGTGCCAGCAGTGAAGGACTAGAACTCACCGGGGAGCTGTTTTTT. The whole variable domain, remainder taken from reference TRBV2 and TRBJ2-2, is EPEVTQTPSHQVTQMGQEVILRCVPISNHLYFYWYRQILGQKVEFLVSFYNNEISEKSEIFDDQFSVERPDGSNFTLKIRSTKLEDSAMYFCASSEGLELTGELFFGEGSRLTVL.